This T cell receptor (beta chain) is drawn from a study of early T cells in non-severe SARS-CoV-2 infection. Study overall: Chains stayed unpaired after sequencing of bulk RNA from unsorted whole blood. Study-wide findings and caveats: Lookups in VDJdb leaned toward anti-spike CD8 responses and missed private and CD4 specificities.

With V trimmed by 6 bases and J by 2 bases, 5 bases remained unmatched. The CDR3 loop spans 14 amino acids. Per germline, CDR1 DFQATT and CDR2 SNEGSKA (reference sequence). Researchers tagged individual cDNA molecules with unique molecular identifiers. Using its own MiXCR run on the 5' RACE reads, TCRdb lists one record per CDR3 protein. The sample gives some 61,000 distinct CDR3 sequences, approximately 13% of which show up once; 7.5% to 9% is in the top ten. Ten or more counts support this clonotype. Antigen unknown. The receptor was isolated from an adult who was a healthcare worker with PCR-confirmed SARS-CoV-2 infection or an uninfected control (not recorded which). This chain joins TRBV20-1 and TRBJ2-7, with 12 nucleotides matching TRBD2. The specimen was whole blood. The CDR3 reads CSASLAGGTYEQYF. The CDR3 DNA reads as TGCAGTGCCTCACTAGCGGGAGGCACCTACGAGCAGTACTTC.